This TCR beta chain stems from a study of blood T cell repertoires in COVID-19. Across the whole study: Samples representing acute and convalescent COVID-19 were sourced from the United States, Italy and Spain. T cells, B-cell-depleted T cells, or PBMCs provided the cDNA or gDNA that served as material.

Germline V lookup: CDR1 MDHEN, CDR2 SYDVKM. Trimming at V came to 5 bases and at J to 3 bases, leaving 0 bases not matched to a gene. CDR3 size: 13 residues. Patients in Seattle were enrolled during active infection, then followed longitudinally. Assay used: immunoSEQ multiplex PCR; TCRdb lists only in-frame clones, some missing. The sample has 350,000 to 450,000 clones, roughly 90% seen once; the top ten hold 7.1%. This clone came up a few times. The specimen was peripheral blood. This receptor was taken from a woman aged 60-70 years with COVID-19, enrolled during active disease. The gene calls are TRBV28 and TRBJ2-2; 7 nucleotides align to TRBD2. CDR3 nucleotides: TGTGCCAGCAGTCTAGCGGACACCGGGGAGCTGTTTTTT. Protein: CASSLADTGELFF.